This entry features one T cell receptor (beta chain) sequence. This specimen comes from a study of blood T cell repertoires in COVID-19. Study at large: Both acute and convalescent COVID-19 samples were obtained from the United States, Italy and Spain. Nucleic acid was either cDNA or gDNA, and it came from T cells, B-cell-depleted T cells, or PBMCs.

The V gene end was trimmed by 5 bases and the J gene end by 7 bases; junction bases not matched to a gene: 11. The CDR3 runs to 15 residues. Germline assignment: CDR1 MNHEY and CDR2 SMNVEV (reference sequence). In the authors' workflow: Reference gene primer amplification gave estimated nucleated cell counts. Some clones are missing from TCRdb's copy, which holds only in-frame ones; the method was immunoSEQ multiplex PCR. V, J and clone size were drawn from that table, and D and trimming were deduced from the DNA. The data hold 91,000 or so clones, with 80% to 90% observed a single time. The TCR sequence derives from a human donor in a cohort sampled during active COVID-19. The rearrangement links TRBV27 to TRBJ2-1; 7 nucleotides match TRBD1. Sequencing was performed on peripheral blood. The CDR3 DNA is TGTGCCAGCAGTCCAGAATGGACAGGACAGAATGAGCAGTTCTTC. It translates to CASSPEWTGQNEQFF.